The 30 T cell receptor beta chains presented below share a single source sample, sequenced in a study of T-cell reconstitution after alpha-beta-depleted transplantation in children. This sample's TCRbeta library carried unique molecular identifier barcodes. TCRdb reprocessed the PCR reads via MiXCR and lists one record per CDR3 protein. The table has 450,000 to 500,000 distinct CDR3 sequences, approximately 12% seen once. Sequenced material: PBMCs from the stem cell graft donor, taken from the stem cell graft. The receptors here all came from a human donor who donated a stem cell graft to a child with combined immunodeficiency.

This clonotype was detected ten times or more. This chain uses TRBV12-3 or TRBV12-4 with TRBJ2-7; TRBD2 aligns across 9 bases. The CDR3 extends over 13 amino acids. Germline trimming cut 6 bases from V and 3 bases from J; bases unmatched to any gene: 3. CDR3 nucleotide sequence: TGTGCCAGCAGACTAGCGGGTAACTACGAGCAGTACTTC. Its protein is CASRLAGNYEQYF.

This clonotype was recorded at least ten times. The chain carries TRBV4-3 and TRBJ2-7, with D maybe TRBD2 (6 bases). The length of the CDR3 is 16 residues. The ends were cut back, 0 bases at V and 1 base at J, with 13 bases in the middle. CDR1 and CDR2 from the germline V gene are LGHNA and YSLEER. DNA of the CDR3: TGCGCCAGCAGCCAAGAATGGGGGGTCGTGTCCTACGAGCAGTACTTC. This gives the protein CASSQEWGVVSYEQYF.

The chain is built from TRBV18 and TRBJ2-2; a weak D match, TRBD1 (6 bases). The germline gives CDR1 KGHSH, CDR2 LQKENI. CDR3 length: 14 residues. V was pared by 8 bases and J by 1 base, with 11 bases between. The CDR3 nucleotides are TGTGCCAGCACCCCGACAGGGAACACCGGGGAGCTGTTTTTT. Translation: CASTPTGNTGELFF.

This clonotype was seen ten or more times. The chain joins TRBV12-3 or TRBV12-4 to TRBJ2-1; D not certain. The CDR3 has 12 residues. The V gene lost 3 bases and the J gene lost 8 bases, with 8 bases spanning the gap. The CDR3 DNA sequence: TGTGCCAGCAGTTTTGGGGTAGATGAGCAGTTCTTC. Translated, it gives CASSFGVDEQFF.

This clonotype was picked up many times. The chain employs TRBV12-3 or TRBV12-4 and TRBJ2-1; 8 bases align to TRBD2. The CDR3 has 15 residues. V dropped 8 bases and J dropped 5; count of bases not matched to a gene: 11. The CDR3 bases are TGTGCCAGCGGTCTAGCGGGCCAAAGCAACAATGAGCAGTTCTTC. It codes for CASGLAGQSNNEQFF.

This clonotype was detected a few times. The J gene is TRBJ1-4, the V gene TRBV25-1, with D uncertain. Trimming shortened V by 6 bases and J by 1 base, and 6 bases separated the two germline ends. CDR1 MGHDK and CDR2 SYGVNS come from the germline V gene. The CDR3 totals 13 residues. CDR3 nucleotides: TGTGCCAGCAGCACTAGAACTAATGAAAAACTGTTTTTT. Encoded protein: CASSTRTNEKLFF.

This clonotype was found a few times. The rearrangement uses TRBV9 and TRBJ1-4; the match to TRBD1 covers 7 bases. V lost 0 bases, J lost 4 bases, and 3 bases stayed unmatched. The CDR3 covers 15 residues. The germline V gene encodes CDR1 SGDLS and CDR2 YYNGEE. CDR3 sequence reads: CASSVGGGYNEKLFF. The CDR3 region has the DNA TGTGCCAGCAGCGTAGGAGGGGGCTATAATGAAAAACTGTTTTTT. Looking up the rest from reference TRBV9 and TRBJ1-4 gives the full variable domain: DSGVTQTPKHLITATGQRVTLRCSPRSGDLSVYWYQQSLDQGLQFLIQYYNGEERAKGNILERFSAQQFPDLHSELNLSSLELGDSALYFCASSVGGGYNEKLFFGSGTQLSVL.

The chain recombines TRBV15 with TRBJ2-1; D is perhaps TRBD2 (7 bases). Germline CDR1 and CDR2: LNHNV and YYDKDF (reference sequence). This CDR3 comprises 14 residues. V was pared by 0 bases and J by 9 bases, with 12 bases between. The CDR3 coding sequence is TGTGCCACCAGCAGAGAACGGGGGGCCAGTGAGCAGTTCTTC. It specifies CATSRERGASEQFF.

This clonotype was seen many times. The rearrangement joins TRBV29-1 to TRBJ1-2, with TRBD1 as a possible D gene (5 bases). The CDR3 loop spans 15 amino acids. Looked up from germline, CDR1 is SQVTM and CDR2 is ANQGSEA. V dropped 4 bases and J dropped 0 bases, with 15 bases sitting between them. The CDR3 loop is CSVVDRLRANYGYTF. CDR3 sequence (DNA): TGCAGCGTTGTCGACAGACTAAGAGCTAACTATGGCTACACCTTC.

This clonotype appeared many times. This sequence joins TRBV4-3 and TRBJ2-7; unclear D gene. The CDR3 sequence is 14 residues long. V was cut by 1 base and J by 4 bases, with 11 bases left in between. The germline CDR1 and CDR2 sequences are LGHNA and YSLEER. The CDR3 nucleotides are TGCGCCAGCAGCCAAGTTCGAGAGTCATACGAGCAGTACTTC. Amino acids: CASSQVRESYEQYF.

The chain joins TRBV9 to TRBJ2-7; TRBD2 might be the D (5 bases). Deletions cut 3 bases from V and 3 bases from J, with 16 bases between. Germline V lookup: CDR1 SGDLS, CDR2 YYNGEE. The CDR3 runs to 15 residues. The CDR3 here is CASSANPGINYEQYF. The CDR3 nucleotides read TGTGCCAGCAGCGCCAACCCCGGGATAAACTACGAGCAGTACTTC.

This clonotype was counted between two and nine times. As DNA, the CDR3 is TGTGCCAGCAGCCGACTCACAGGGGCGTTTGTGGTTAACACTGAAGCTTTCTTT. It codes for CASSRLTGAFVVNTEAFF. The rearrangement links TRBV11-1 to TRBJ1-1; TRBD1 matches at 7 bases. The V and J ends lost 5 bases and 2 bases, in that order; junction bases with no gene match: 17. Looked up from germline, CDR1 is SGHAT and CDR2 is FQDESV (reference sequence). The CDR3 is 18 residues long.

In DNA form, the CDR3 reads TGTGCCAGCAGCCGGATGACTAGCGGGGCAGATACGCAGTATTTT. It specifies CASSRMTSGADTQYF. The chain carries TRBV5-6 and TRBJ2-3, with TRBD2 matching 11 bases. Germline assignment: CDR1 SGHDT and CDR2 YYEEEE. The CDR3 runs 15 residues. The V gene end was trimmed by 4 bases and the J gene end by 4 bases; junction bases not matched to a gene: 5.

This rearrangement joins TRBV9 to TRBJ2-5; D remains ambiguous. The length of the CDR3 is 15 residues. Deletions cut 0 bases from V and 7 bases from J, with 16 bases between. In germline, CDR1 is SGDLS, CDR2 YYNGEE. CDR3 DNA sequence: TGTGCCAGCAGCGTAGTGGAAAGGGCAGACGGGACCCAGTACTTC. Amino acid sequence: CASSVVERADGTQYF.

This clonotype was counted many times. The CDR3 region is CASSLNQQGGEEAFF. CDR3 in DNA: TGCGCCAGCAGCCTAAACCAACAGGGCGGCGAAGAAGCTTTCTTT. The rearrangement links TRBV5-1 to TRBJ1-1, with D tentatively TRBD1 (6 bases). V lost 4 bases and J lost 8, with 21 bases in between. This CDR3 spans 15 amino acids. The V gene's germline CDR1 is SGHRS and CDR2 YFSETQ.

The genes are TRBV5-1 and TRBJ2-3, with 8 bases that match TRBD2. The length of the CDR3 is 16 residues. V lost 0 bases and J lost 2; bases outside the gene matches: 5. From germline, CDR1 is SGHRS and CDR2 YFSETQ. In nucleotides, the CDR3 is TGCGCCAGCAGCTTGGTGACTAGCGAAGACACAGATACGCAGTATTTT. The encoded protein is CASSLVTSEDTDTQYF.

This clonotype was counted a few times. The chain has TRBV20-1 and TRBJ2-5; 16 bases are a match to TRBD2. J lost 5 bases, V lost 3 bases, and 15 bases had no gene match. This CDR3 contains 19 residues. The germline gives CDR1 DFQATT, CDR2 SNEGSKA (reference sequence). CDR3 sequence (DNA): TGCAGTGCTAGGGCTACTCCGGGACTAGCGGGGGGGCCGGGGGAGACCCAGTACTTC. Its protein is CSARATPGLAGGPGETQYF.

This clonotype has just a few counts. This chain links TRBV12-3 or TRBV12-4 with TRBJ2-2, with D possibly TRBD2 on 6 matching bases. Deletions cut 6 bases from V and 0 bases from J, with 14 bases between. This CDR3 is 16 amino acids long. The CDR3 DNA reads TGTGCCAGCAGACTACCGGGAGCCCCGAACACCGGGGAGCTGTTTTTT. Its protein product is CASRLPGAPNTGELFF.

V gene TRBV7-6 combines with J gene TRBJ2-1; 7 bases match TRBD1. With 3 bases clipped from V and 6 bases from J, the junction kept 8 bases outside the gene matches. This CDR3 has 15 residues. CDR1 is SGHVS and CDR2 is FNYEAQ in the germline V gene. This chain's CDR3 is CASSFYGQGVNEQFF. The DNA of the CDR3 is TGTGCCAGCAGCTTCTATGGCCAGGGGGTCAATGAGCAGTTCTTC.

This clonotype showed up many times. The rearrangement joins TRBV7-8 to TRBJ2-7; 12 bases agree with TRBD2. This CDR3 spans 16 amino acids. Germline assignment: CDR1 SGHVS and CDR2 FQNEAQ. The V and J ends lost 3 bases and 2 bases, in that order; junction bases with no gene match: 5. CDR3 region: CASSLSLAGGTYEQYF. CDR3 nucleotide sequence: TGTGCCAGCAGCTTGTCACTAGCGGGAGGAACCTACGAGCAGTACTTC.

This clonotype was found a few times. The chain combines TRBV5-1 with TRBJ2-1; D not resolved. Looked up from germline, CDR1 is SGHRS and CDR2 is YFSETQ. V lost 3 bases, J lost 10 bases, and 11 bases lay in between. The CDR3 runs to 12 residues. The CDR3 sequence: CASSWWPGEQFF. The CDR3, as DNA: TGCGCCAGCAGCTGGTGGCCCGGGGAGCAGTTCTTC.

This clonotype occurred a few times. This sequence joins TRBV28 and TRBJ1-2; the D is unclear. Trimming removed 3 bases from V and 1 base from J, with 9 bases in between. The germline V gene encodes CDR1 MDHEN and CDR2 SYDVKM. The CDR3 consists of 14 residues. The CDR3 DNA sequence: TGTGCCAGCAGTTTTGAAGGGTTTAACTATGGCTACACCTTC. Protein: CASSFEGFNYGYTF.

The chain is built from TRBV7-9 and TRBJ2-3; D call uncertain. The ends were cut back, 2 bases at V and 4 bases at J, with 10 bases in the middle. The length of the CDR3 is 14 residues. Germline CDR1 and CDR2: SEHNR and FQNEAQ (reference sequence). CDR3 loop: CASSLTIKADTQYF. The CDR3 bases are TGTGCCAGCAGCTTAACTATAAAGGCAGATACGCAGTATTTT.

This clonotype was seen more than once but under ten times. The chain couples TRBV12-3 or TRBV12-4 to TRBJ2-2; 7 nucleotides agree with TRBD1. This CDR3 is 15 amino acids long. J was trimmed by 4 bases and V by 0 bases; bases with no gene match: 2. The DNA for the CDR3 is TGTGCCAGCAGTTTAGCGTCAGGGGGCACCGGGGAGCTGTTTTTT. It specifies CASSLASGGTGELFF.

There are a few counts of this clonotype. The rearrangement uses TRBV12-3 or TRBV12-4 and TRBJ2-7, with a tentative D call TRBD1 (6 bases). The CDR3 contains 19 residues. Between the trimmed V and J ends, which lost 3 bases and 1 base, there was a span of 25 bases. Here the CDR3 reads CASSFRSRGMGYASYEQYF. The CDR3 DNA reads TGTGCCAGCAGTTTTCGGAGCAGGGGAATGGGATACGCTTCCTACGAGCAGTACTTC.

This clonotype has just a few counts. This chain links TRBV4-1 with TRBJ2-3, with TRBD2 identical over 11 bases. The CDR3 runs 17 residues. The trim removed 1 base at V and 3 bases at J, leaving 6 bases unmatched. Looked up from germline, CDR1 is MGHRA and CDR2 is YSYEKL. The CDR3 reads CASSQVFLAGGTDTQYF. The CDR3 DNA follows: TGCGCCAGCAGCCAAGTATTTCTAGCGGGAGGTACAGATACGCAGTATTTT.

This clonotype turned up a few times. V is TRBV2 and J is TRBJ2-1; 10 positions match TRBD1. Germline lookup yields CDR1 SNHLY and CDR2 FYNNEI. The V gene end was trimmed by 4 bases and the J gene end by 11 bases; junction bases not matched to a gene: 8. This CDR3 comprises 14 residues. DNA for the CDR3: TGTGCCAGCAGTGCGACAGGGGGCTCCGGAAAGCAGTTCTTC. Protein sequence: CASSATGGSGKQFF.

The table lists this clonotype with many counts. The V and J genes are TRBV7-8 and TRBJ2-1; 8 bases map to TRBD2. The trim removed 5 bases at V and 1 base at J, leaving 7 bases unmatched. Germline-derived CDR1 and CDR2 are SGHVS and FQNEAQ. The CDR3 is made up of 16 amino acids. The CDR3 bases are TGTGCCAGCAGCCCCCTGAGCGGGAGTTCCTACAATGAGCAGTTCTTC. This gives the protein CASSPLSGSSYNEQFF.

The chain is built from TRBV29-1 and TRBJ2-1; the match to TRBD1 covers 8 bases. From germline, CDR1 is SQVTM and CDR2 ANQGSEA. The trim removed 3 bases at V and 5 bases at J, leaving 9 bases unmatched. The CDR3 is made up of 15 amino acids. In DNA, the CDR3 is TGCAGCGTTGATCGGGGACAGGTATGGGACAATGAGCAGTTCTTC. Translated: CSVDRGQVWDNEQFF.

This clonotype was seen repeatedly, ten times or more. The chain recombines TRBV28 with TRBJ2-7; 7 bases fit TRBD2. The V and J ends lost 3 bases and 0 bases, in that order; junction bases with no gene match: 5. The CDR3 contains 15 residues. Germline V CDR1 and CDR2: MDHEN, SYDVKM. The CDR3 region is CASSLAGASSYEQYF. DNA for the CDR3: TGTGCCAGCAGTTTGGCGGGAGCGTCCTCCTACGAGCAGTACTTC.